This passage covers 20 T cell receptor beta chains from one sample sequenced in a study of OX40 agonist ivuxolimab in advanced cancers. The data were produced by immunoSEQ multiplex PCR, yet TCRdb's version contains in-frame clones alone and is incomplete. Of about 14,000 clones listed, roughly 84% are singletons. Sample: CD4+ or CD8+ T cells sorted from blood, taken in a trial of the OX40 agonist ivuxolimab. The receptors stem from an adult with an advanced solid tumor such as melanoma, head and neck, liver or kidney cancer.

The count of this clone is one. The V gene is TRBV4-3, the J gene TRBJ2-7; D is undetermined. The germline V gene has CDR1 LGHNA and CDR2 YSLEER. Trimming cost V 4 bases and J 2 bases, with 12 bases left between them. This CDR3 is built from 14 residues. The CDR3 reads CASSPGRIAYEQYF. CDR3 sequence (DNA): TGCGCCAGCAGCCCCGGTCGGATAGCCTACGAGCAGTACTTC.

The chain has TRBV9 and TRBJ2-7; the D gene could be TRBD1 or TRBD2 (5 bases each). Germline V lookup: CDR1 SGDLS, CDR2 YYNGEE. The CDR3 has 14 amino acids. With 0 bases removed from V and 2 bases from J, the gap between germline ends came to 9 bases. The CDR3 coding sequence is TGTGCCAGCAGCGTAGGGGGGACCACCTACGAGCAGTACTTC. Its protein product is CASSVGGTTYEQYF.

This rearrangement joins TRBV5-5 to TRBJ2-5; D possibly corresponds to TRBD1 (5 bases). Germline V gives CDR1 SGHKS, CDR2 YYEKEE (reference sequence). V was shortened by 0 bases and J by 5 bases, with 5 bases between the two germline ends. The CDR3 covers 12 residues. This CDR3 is CASSLEGETQYF. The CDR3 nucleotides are TGTGCCAGCAGCTTGGAGGGGGAGACCCAGTACTTC.

The CDR3 sequence: CASSHPPTGLSGETQYF. CDR3 DNA: TGCGCCAGCAGCCACCCCCCTACTGGCCTCTCGGGCGAGACCCAGTACTTC. This chain connects TRBV4-1 to TRBJ2-5; no reliable D call. Germline V gives CDR1 MGHRA, CDR2 YSYEKL. Trimming took off 3 bases at V and 5 bases at J, with 22 bases between the two ends. This CDR3 contains 17 residues.

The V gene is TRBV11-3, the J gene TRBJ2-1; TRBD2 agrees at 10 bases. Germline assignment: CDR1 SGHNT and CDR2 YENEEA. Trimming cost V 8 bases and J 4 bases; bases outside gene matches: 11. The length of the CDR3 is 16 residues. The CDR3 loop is CASAVWTSGRYNEQFF. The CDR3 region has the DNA TGTGCCAGCGCGGTGTGGACTAGCGGAAGATACAATGAGCAGTTCTTC. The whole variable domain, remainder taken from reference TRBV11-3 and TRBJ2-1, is EAGVVQSPRYKIIEKKQPVAFWCNPISGHNTLYWYLQNLGQGPELLIRYENEEAVDDSQLPKDRFSAERLKGVDSTLKIQPAELGDSAVYLCASAVWTSGRYNEQFFGPGTRLTVL.

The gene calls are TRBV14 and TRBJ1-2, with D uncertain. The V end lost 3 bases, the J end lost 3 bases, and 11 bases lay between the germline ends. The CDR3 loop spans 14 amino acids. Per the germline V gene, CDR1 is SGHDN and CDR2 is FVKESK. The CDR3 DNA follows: TGTGCCAGCAGCCAGAACTACGGCTACTATGGCTACACCTTC. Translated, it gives CASSQNYGYYGYTF. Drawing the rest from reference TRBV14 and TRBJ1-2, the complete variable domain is EAGVTQFPSHSVIEKGQTVTLRCDPISGHDNLYWYRRVMGKEIKFLLHFVKESKQDESGMPNNRFLAERTGGTYSTLKVQPAELEDSGVYFCASSQNYGYYGYTFGSGTRLTVV.

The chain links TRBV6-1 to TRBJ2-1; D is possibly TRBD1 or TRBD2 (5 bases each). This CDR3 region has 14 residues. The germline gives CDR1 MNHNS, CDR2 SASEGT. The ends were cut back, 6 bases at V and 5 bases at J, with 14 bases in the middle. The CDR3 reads CASSLSGRHNEQFF. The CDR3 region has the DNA TGTGCCAGCAGCCTATCGGGACGACACAATGAGCAGTTCTTC.

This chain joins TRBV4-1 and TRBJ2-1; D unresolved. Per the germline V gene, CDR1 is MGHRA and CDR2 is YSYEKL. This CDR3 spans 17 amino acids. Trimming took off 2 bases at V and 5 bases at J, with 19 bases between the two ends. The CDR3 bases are TGCGCCAGCAGCCAACTGGCGGAAACTACCGTGGACAATGAGCAGTTCTTC. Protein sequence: CASSQLAETTVDNEQFF.

CDR3 loop: CASSPPGTYYGYTF. The CDR3 DNA reads as TGCGCCAGCAGCCCACCAGGGACGTACTATGGCTACACCTTC. V is TRBV4-1 and J is TRBJ1-2; perhaps TRBD1 as D (5 bases). The CDR3 covers 14 residues. The V end was cut by 4 bases, the J end by 3 bases, with 12 bases between. The germline V gene has CDR1 MGHRA and CDR2 YSYEKL.

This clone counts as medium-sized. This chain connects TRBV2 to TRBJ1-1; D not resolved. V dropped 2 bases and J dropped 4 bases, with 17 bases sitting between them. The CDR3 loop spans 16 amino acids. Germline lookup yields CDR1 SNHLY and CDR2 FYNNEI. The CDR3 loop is CASSEIGVAGFTEAFF. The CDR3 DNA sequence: TGTGCCAGCAGTGAAATTGGGGTCGCCGGGTTCACTGAAGCTTTCTTT.

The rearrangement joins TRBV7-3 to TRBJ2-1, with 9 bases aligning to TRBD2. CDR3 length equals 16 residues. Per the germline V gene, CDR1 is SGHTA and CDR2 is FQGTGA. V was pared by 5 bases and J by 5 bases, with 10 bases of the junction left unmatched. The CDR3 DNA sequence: TGTGCCAGCAGCCTACGGGTAGCGGGAGATAACAATGAGCAGTTCTTC. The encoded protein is CASSLRVAGDNNEQFF.

CDR3 loop: CASSWGIAEETQYF. CDR3 nucleotide sequence: TGTGCCAGCAGCTGGGGGATAGCGGAAGAGACCCAGTACTTC. This rearrangement joins TRBV13 to TRBJ2-5; maybe TRBD2 (6 bases). The V end was cut by 4 bases, the J end by 3 bases, with 12 bases between. The CDR3 totals 14 residues. Germline V CDR1 and CDR2: PRHDT, FYEKMQ (reference sequence).

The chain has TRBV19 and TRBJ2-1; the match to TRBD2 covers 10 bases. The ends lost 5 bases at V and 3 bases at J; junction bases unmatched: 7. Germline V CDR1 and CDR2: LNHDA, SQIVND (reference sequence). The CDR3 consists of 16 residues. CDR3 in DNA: TGTGCCAGTAGTGCTAAGGGACTAGCGTTCTACAATGAGCAGTTCTTC. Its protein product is CASSAKGLAFYNEQFF.

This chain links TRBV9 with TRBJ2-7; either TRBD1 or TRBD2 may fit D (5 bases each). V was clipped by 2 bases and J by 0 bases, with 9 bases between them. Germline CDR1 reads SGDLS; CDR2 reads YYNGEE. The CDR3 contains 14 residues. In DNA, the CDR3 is TGTGCCAGCAGCGTCTGGGGGTCCTCCTACGAGCAGTACTTC. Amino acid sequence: CASSVWGSSYEQYF.

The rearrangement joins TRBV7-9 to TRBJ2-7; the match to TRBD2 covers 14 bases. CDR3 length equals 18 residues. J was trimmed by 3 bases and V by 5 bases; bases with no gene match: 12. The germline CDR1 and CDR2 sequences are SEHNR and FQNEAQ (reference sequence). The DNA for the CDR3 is TGTGCCAGCAGCCCCCCGGGACAGGGGACTAGCGGGAGCTACGAGCAGTACTTC. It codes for CASSPPGQGTSGSYEQYF.

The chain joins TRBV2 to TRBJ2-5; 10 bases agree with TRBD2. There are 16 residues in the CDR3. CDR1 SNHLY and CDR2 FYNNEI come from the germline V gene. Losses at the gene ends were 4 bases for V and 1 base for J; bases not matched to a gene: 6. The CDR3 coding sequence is TGTGCCAGCAGTGCCCTAGCGGGAGACCTCCAAGAGACCCAGTACTTC. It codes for CASSALAGDLQETQYF. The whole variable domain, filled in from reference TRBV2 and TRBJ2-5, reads EPEVTQTPSHQVTQMGQEVILRCVPISNHLYFYWYRQILGQKVEFLVSFYNNEISEKSEIFDDQFSVERPDGSNFTLKIRSTKLEDSAMYFCASSALAGDLQETQYFGPGTRLLVL.

CDR3 in amino acids: CASSRNRDRAYEQYF. CDR3 coding DNA: TGTGCCAGCAGCCGTAACCGGGACAGGGCCTACGAGCAGTACTTC. This rearrangement joins TRBV14 to TRBJ2-7; 9 bases align to TRBD1. The CDR3 runs 15 residues. V lost 4 bases and J lost 2; bases outside the gene matches: 6. Per the germline V gene, CDR1 is SGHDN and CDR2 is FVKESK.

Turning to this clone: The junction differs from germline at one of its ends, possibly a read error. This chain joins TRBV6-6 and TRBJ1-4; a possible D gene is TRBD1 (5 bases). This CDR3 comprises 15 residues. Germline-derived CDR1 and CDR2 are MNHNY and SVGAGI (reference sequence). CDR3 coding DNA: TGTGCCAGCAACTTCCCCGGGGGTCTCTCCCACCCGGGAATTTTT. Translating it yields CASNFPGGLSHPGIF.

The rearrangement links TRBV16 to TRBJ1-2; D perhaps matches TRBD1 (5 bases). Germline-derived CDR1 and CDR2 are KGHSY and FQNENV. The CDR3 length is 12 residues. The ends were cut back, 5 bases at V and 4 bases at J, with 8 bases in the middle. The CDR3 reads CASSSDSYGYTF. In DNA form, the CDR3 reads TGTGCCAGCAGCTCAGACAGCTATGGCTACACCTTC.

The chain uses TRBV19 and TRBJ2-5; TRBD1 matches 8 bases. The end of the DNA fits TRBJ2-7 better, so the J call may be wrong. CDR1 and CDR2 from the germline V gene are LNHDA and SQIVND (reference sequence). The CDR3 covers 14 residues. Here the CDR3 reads CASSFQGAAYEQYF. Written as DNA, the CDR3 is TGTGCCAGTAGTTTTCAGGGGGCGGCTTACGAGCAGTACTTC.